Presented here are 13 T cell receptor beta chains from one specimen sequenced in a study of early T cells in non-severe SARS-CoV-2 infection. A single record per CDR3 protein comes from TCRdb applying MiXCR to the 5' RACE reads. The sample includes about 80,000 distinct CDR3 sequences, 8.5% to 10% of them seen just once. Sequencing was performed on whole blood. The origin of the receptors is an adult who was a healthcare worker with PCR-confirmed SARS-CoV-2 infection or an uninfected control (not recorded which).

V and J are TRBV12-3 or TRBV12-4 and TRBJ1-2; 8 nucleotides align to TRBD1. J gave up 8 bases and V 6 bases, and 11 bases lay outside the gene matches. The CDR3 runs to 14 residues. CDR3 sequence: CASSPGRGLGGYTF. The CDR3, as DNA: TGTGCCAGCAGCCCTGGCAGGGGGCTGGGAGGCTACACCTTC.

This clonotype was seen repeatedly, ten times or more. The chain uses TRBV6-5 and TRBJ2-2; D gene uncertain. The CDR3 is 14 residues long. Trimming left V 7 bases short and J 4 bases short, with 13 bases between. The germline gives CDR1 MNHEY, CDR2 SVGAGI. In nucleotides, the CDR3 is TGTGCCAGCAAATTTTTTTTGACCACCGGGGAGCTGTTTTTT. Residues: CASKFFLTTGELFF.

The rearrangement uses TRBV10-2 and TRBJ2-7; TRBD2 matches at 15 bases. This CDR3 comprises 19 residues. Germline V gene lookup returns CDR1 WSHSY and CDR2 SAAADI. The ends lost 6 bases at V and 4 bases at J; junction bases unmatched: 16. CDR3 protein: CASRDTGTSGRPKMYEQYF. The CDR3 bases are TGCGCCAGCAGGGATACCGGGACTAGCGGGAGGCCGAAGATGTACGAGCAGTACTTC.

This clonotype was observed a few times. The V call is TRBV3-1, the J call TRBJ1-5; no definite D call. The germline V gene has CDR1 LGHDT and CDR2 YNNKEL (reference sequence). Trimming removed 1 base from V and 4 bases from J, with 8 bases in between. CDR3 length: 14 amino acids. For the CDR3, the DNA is TGTGCCAGCAGCCAAGGAACACTAAATCAGCCCCAGCATTTT. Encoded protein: CASSQGTLNQPQHF.

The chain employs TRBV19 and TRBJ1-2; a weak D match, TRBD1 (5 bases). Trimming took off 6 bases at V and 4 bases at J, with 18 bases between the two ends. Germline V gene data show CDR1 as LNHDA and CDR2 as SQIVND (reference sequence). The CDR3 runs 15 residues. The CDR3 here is CASRRGTADRYGYTF. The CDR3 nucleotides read TGTGCCAGTAGAAGGGGCACAGCGGATCGCTATGGCTACACCTTC.

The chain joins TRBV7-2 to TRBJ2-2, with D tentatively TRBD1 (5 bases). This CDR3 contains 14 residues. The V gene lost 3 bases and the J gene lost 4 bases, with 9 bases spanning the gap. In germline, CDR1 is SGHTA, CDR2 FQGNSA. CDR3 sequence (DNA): TGTGCCAGCAGCTTGACAAGGGGCACCGGGGAGCTGTTTTTT. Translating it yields CASSLTRGTGELFF. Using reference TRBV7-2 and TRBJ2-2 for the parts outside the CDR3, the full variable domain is GAGVSQSPSNKVTEKGKDVELRCDPISGHTALYWYRQSLGQGLEFLIYFQGNSAPDKSGLPSDRFSAERTGGSVSTLTIQRTQQEDSAVYLCASSLTRGTGELFFGEGSRLTVL.

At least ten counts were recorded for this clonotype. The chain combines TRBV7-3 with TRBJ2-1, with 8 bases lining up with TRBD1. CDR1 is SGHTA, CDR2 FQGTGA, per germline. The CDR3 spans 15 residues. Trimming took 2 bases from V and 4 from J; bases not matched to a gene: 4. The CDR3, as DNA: TGTGCCAGCAGCTTAGGACAGGGCGCTTACAATGAGCAGTTCTTC. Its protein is CASSLGQGAYNEQFF.

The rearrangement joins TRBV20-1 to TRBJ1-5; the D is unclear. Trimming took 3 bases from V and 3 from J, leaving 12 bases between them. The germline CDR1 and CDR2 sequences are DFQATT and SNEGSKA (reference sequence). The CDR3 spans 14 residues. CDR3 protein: CSASRGIYNQPQHF. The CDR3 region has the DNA TGCAGTGCTAGCCGGGGAATTTACAATCAGCCCCAGCATTTT.

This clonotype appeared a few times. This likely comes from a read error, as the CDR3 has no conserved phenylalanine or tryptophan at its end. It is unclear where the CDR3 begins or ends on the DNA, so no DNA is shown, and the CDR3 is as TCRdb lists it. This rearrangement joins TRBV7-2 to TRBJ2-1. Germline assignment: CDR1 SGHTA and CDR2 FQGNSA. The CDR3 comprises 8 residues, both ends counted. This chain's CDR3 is CATQGSIL.

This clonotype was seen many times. The CDR3 coding sequence is TGTGCCAGCAGTTTATCGGGCGGCCGAGGGATTTCACCCCTCCACTTT. As protein: CASSLSGGRGISPLHF. This chain connects TRBV28 to TRBJ1-6; D call uncertain. CDR3 size: 16 residues. Between the trimmed V and J ends, which lost 1 base and 9 bases, there was a span of 16 bases. Germline V gene data show CDR1 as MDHEN and CDR2 as SYDVKM.

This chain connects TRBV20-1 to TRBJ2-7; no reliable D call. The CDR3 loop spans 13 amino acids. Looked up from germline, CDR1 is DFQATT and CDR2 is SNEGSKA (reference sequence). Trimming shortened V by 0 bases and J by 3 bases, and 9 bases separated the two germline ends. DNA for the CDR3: TGCAGTGCTAGAGAGGGCAGCTACTACGAGCAGTACTTC. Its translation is CSAREGSYYEQYF.

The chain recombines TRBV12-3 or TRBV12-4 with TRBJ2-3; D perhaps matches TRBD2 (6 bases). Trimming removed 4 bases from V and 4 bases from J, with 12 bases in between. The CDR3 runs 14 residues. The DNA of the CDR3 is TGTGCCAGCAGTTCCCCTACGGGGGCAGATACGCAGTATTTT. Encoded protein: CASSSPTGADTQYF.

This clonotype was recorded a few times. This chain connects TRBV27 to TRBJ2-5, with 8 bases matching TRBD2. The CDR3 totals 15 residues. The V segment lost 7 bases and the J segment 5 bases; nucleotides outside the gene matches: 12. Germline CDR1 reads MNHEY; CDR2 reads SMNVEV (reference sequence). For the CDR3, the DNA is TGTGCCAGCAAGGTAGCGGGACCACGGAAGGAGACCCAGTACTTC. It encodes CASKVAGPRKETQYF.